Sequencing of this T cell receptor (beta chain) was carried out in a study of blood T cell repertoires in COVID-19. The CDR3 is made up of 13 amino acids. The germline V and J ends were trimmed by 8 bases and 6 bases, with 13 bases remaining between them. In germline, CDR1 is SNHLY, CDR2 FYNNEI. The data were produced by immunoSEQ multiplex PCR, yet TCRdb's version contains in-frame clones alone and is incomplete. This sample has roughly 90,000 clones; under 90% occur once, and the top ten carry 1.5%. J is TRBJ2-2 and V is TRBV2; maybe TRBD2 (5 bases). The source is a human donor with active COVID-19. The donor label of this sample is uncertain. Sequencing was done on a sample of peripheral blood. The CDR3 sequence is CASATEGPGELFF. For the CDR3, the DNA is TGTGCCAGCGCGACTGAGGGTCCCGGGGAGCTGTTTTTT.